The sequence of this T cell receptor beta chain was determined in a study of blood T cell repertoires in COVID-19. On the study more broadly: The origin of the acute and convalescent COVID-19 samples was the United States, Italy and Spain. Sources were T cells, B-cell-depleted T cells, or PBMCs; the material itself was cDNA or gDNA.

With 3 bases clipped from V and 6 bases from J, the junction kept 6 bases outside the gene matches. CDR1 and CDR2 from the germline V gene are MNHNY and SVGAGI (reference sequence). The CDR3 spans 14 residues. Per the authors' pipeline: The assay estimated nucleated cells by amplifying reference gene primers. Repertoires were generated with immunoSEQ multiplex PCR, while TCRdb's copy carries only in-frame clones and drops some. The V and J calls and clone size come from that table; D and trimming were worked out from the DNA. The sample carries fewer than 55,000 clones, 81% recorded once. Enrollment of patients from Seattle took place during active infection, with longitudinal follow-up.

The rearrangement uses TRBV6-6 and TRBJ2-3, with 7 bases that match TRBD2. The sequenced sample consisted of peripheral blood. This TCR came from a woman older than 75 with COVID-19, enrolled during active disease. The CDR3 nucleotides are TGTGCCAGCAGTTATGGCGGGAGCAACGATACGCAGTATTTT. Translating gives CASSYGGSNDTQYF.